Here is one TCR beta chain with its context. This sample is drawn from a study of blood T cell repertoires in COVID-19. Study details: The analysed material was cDNA or gDNA that came from T cells, B-cell-depleted T cells, or PBMCs.

The V gene end was trimmed by 8 bases and the J gene end by 0 bases; junction bases not matched to a gene: 3. CDR1 and CDR2 (germline): MNHNY, SVGAGI (reference sequence). This CDR3 spans 14 amino acids. The assay was immunoSEQ multiplex PCR, and TCRdb's table has in-frame clones only and misses some. The data contain about 250,000 clones, 70% to 90% of them singletons. The genes are TRBV6-6 and TRBJ2-1; 8 positions agree with TRBD2. Input material: peripheral blood. This clonotype originated in a young man with active or convalescent COVID-19. Here the CDR3 reads CASAAGGSYNEQFF. CDR3 DNA: TGTGCCAGCGCGGCGGGGGGCTCCTACAATGAGCAGTTCTTC.